This T cell receptor (beta chain) was retrieved from a study of molecular identifiers for immune sequencing clone quantification. Overall study findings and caveats: Clones exceeding 20 RNA copies carried over 97% of effector molecules but under 1% of naive-cell molecules.

CDR3 length: 14 residues. The germline V and J ends were trimmed by 4 bases and 2 bases, with 9 bases remaining between them. CDR1 is MNHEY, CDR2 SMNVEV, per germline (reference sequence). Previously described methods with listed TCR primers produced the bulk TCR libraries. One entry per CDR3 protein, called by TCRdb with MiXCR from the PCR reads. The table lists roughly 100,000 distinct CDR3 sequences, under 40% of them singletons, with over 8% in the top ten. This clonotype was seen a handful of times. Its matching antigen is unknown. Sequenced: naive CD8+ T cells from blood, with Jurkat cell RNA spiked in. Subset denoted: FACS-sorted CD8+CD4-CCR7+CD45RA+ naive T cells. The rearrangement joins TRBV27 to TRBJ1-5, with a weak D call TRBD1 (6 bases). The TCR comes from a human donor in good health. Some libraries in this study had Jurkat cell RNA spiked in. CDR3 sequence: CASSSRQGNQPQHF. The CDR3 region has the DNA TGTGCCAGCAGTTCCCGACAGGGCAATCAGCCCCAGCATTTT.